The next 32 T cell receptor beta chains were all read from a single sample in a study of HIV-infected patients and healthy controls. About 540 ng RNA was reverse transcribed with alpha and beta constant-region primers. Alpha and beta chain libraries were made separately by chain-specific third strand synthesis with multiplexing indices. TCRdb redid the calling of the 5' RACE reads with MiXCR, one entry per CDR3 protein. The data show roughly 9,700 distinct CDR3 sequences, 8% seen once. Whole blood was used without fractionation, so all unsorted peripheral T cells were included. The sample taken for sequencing was blood. These receptor sequences come from an adult in good health.

This clonotype was recorded many times. The chain recombines TRBV6-6 with TRBJ2-7; D possibly corresponds to TRBD2 (5 bases). In germline, CDR1 is MNHNY, CDR2 SVGAGI (reference sequence). This CDR3 is built from 13 residues. Trimming took 0 bases from V and 7 from J, leaving 10 bases between them. This chain's CDR3 is CASSYSEGREQYF. DNA of the CDR3: TGTGCCAGCAGTTACTCAGAGGGTCGAGAGCAGTACTTC.

This clonotype is judged medium-sized. The chain links TRBV14 to TRBJ1-6; D is unclear. The V gene's germline CDR1 is SGHDN and CDR2 FVKESK. V dropped 3 bases and J dropped 7 bases, with 7 bases sitting between them. The CDR3 is 13 amino acids. CDR3 loop: CASSQLGNSPLHF. CDR3 DNA: TGTGCCAGCAGCCAGCTAGGGAATTCACCCCTCCACTTT. Using reference TRBV14 and TRBJ1-6 for the parts outside the CDR3, the full variable domain is EAGVTQFPSHSVIEKGQTVTLRCDPISGHDNLYWYRRVMGKEIKFLLHFVKESKQDESGMPNNRFLAERTGGTYSTLKVQPAELEDSGVYFCASSQLGNSPLHFGNGTRLTVT.

This clonotype was detected a few times. An end of the junction does not agree with germline; a read error may underlie this. J is TRBJ1-2 and V is TRBV6-5, with D unclear. The CDR3 length is 12 residues. The germline V gene encodes CDR1 MNHEY and CDR2 SVGAGI. CDR3 sequence: CASSDSVYGYTF. The CDR3 bases are TGTGCCAGCAGTGACTCAGTCTATGGCTACACCTTC.

By proportion, this clonotype is medium-sized (0.01 to 0.1%). The V gene is TRBV20-1, the J gene TRBJ2-3; 11 bases map to TRBD2. The CDR3 has 15 residues. Germline values: CDR1 DFQATT, CDR2 SNEGSKA (reference sequence). V lost 5 bases and J lost 3; bases outside the gene matches: 7. CDR3 DNA sequence: TGCAGTGCTCCCCTAGCGGGGGGAAGGACAGATACGCAGTATTTT. Encoded protein: CSAPLAGGRTDTQYF.

This clonotype occurred many times. The chain has TRBV6-6 and TRBJ1-1; 9 positions agree with TRBD1. Trimming took 5 bases from V and 3 from J; bases not matched to a gene: 7. This CDR3 spans 15 amino acids. Germline values: CDR1 MNHNY, CDR2 SVGAGI (reference sequence). As DNA, the CDR3 is TGTGCCAGCAGTGCAACAGGGGGCCCCGACACTGAAGCTTTCTTT. Translation gives CASSATGGPDTEAFF.

This clonotype is medium-sized in the sample. This rearrangement joins TRBV7-6 to TRBJ1-1; no clear D gene. The CDR3 has 12 residues. In germline, CDR1 is SGHVS, CDR2 FNYEAQ. V gave up 2 bases and J gave up 4 bases, with 5 bases separating them. The CDR3 nucleotides are TGTGCCAGCAGCTTATTGGGCACTGAAGCTTTCTTT. Amino acids: CASSLLGTEAFF.

This clonotype was recorded at least ten times. The genes are TRBV20-1 and TRBJ2-1; possible D gene TRBD2, 6 bases. This CDR3 region has 15 residues. Trimming stripped 6 bases from V and 5 bases from J, with 20 bases between. Germline V gene data show CDR1 as DFQATT and CDR2 as SNEGSKA (reference sequence). CDR3: CSANRFQGGHNEQFF. The CDR3 nucleotides read TGCAGTGCAAACAGGTTTCAAGGAGGGCACAATGAGCAGTTCTTC.

The V and J genes are TRBV30 and TRBJ2-2, with D perhaps TRBD2 (6 bases). V shed 4 bases and J shed 6 bases, with 21 bases lying between them. Germline CDR1 is GTSNPN and CDR2 is SVGIG (reference sequence). The CDR3 runs to 16 residues. The DNA of the CDR3 is TGTGCCTGGACGAACGGGGGATCTGTAGTGGCCGGGGAGCTGTTTTTT. This gives the protein CAWTNGGSVVAGELFF. The full variable domain, with the rest looked up from reference TRBV30 and TRBJ2-2, is SQTIHQWPATLVQPVGSPLSLECTVEGTSNPNLYWYRQAAGRGLQLLFYSVGIGQISSEVPQNLSASRPQDRQFILSSKKLLLSDSGFYLCAWTNGGSVVAGELFFGEGSRLTVL.

This clonotype was seen a handful of times. V is TRBV12-3 or TRBV12-4 and J is TRBJ1-5; D remains unclear. This CDR3 has 14 amino acids. Trimming shortened V by 1 base and J by 1 base, and 5 bases separated the two germline ends. The CDR3 loop reads CASSLEVSNQPQHF. The DNA for the CDR3 is TGTGCCAGCAGTTTAGAGGTCAGCAATCAGCCCCAGCATTTT.

By its share, this clonotype is medium-sized. The chain employs TRBV7-9 and TRBJ2-1; 8 nucleotides match TRBD1. The trim removed 6 bases at V and 9 bases at J, leaving 16 bases unmatched. This CDR3 is 16 amino acids long. Germline CDR1 is SEHNR and CDR2 is FQNEAQ (reference sequence). CDR3 in amino acids: CASRSSITGGSTEQFF. CDR3 in DNA: TGTGCCAGCAGATCTTCGATCACAGGGGGATCGACTGAGCAGTTCTTC.

This clonotype was found a few times. The CDR3 here is CASSAAGVSSYYGYTF. The CDR3 coding sequence is TGTGCCAGCTCGGCGGCGGGGGTGTCGTCATACTATGGCTACACCTTC. This chain uses TRBV6-5 with TRBJ1-2; D is perhaps TRBD1 (5 bases). The CDR3 runs to 16 residues. The germline CDR1 and CDR2 sequences are MNHEY and SVGAGI. Deletions cut 8 bases from V and 3 bases from J, with 22 bases between.

In its sample, this clonotype ranks as medium-sized. The chain combines TRBV7-9 with TRBJ2-5; no definite D call. Germline values: CDR1 SEHNR, CDR2 FQNEAQ (reference sequence). Deletions cut 4 bases from V and 3 bases from J, with 9 bases between. CDR3 length: 13 residues. CDR3 bases: TGTGCCAGCAGCTCGGCCCAAGAAGAGACCCAGTACTTC. Amino acid sequence: CASSSAQEETQYF.

V and J are TRBV10-2 and TRBJ1-2; D is possibly TRBD1 (6 bases). The V end was cut by 7 bases, the J end by 3 bases, with 15 bases between. The CDR3 length is 14 residues. Germline-derived CDR1 and CDR2 are WSHSY and SAAADI. The CDR3 region is CASNAGRGDYGYTF. CDR3 coding DNA: TGCGCCAGCAATGCTGGGAGGGGGGACTATGGCTACACCTTC.

This clonotype came up many times. The chain carries TRBV27 and TRBJ1-5, with D maybe TRBD1 (5 bases). This CDR3 region has 17 residues. Germline V gene data show CDR1 as MNHEY and CDR2 as SMNVEV (reference sequence). V was clipped by 1 base and J by 5 bases, with 18 bases between them. The chain's CDR3 is CASSLWNGRGDHQPQHF. The DNA of the CDR3 is TGTGCCAGCAGTTTATGGAACGGGAGAGGGGACCATCAGCCCCAGCATTTT.

By sample share, this clonotype is medium-sized. The chain combines TRBV3-1 with TRBJ1-1, with 8 bases aligning to TRBD1. CDR1 is LGHDT, CDR2 YNNKEL, per germline (reference sequence). Trimming removed 4 bases from V and 10 bases from J; junction bases left unmatched: 2. The CDR3 extends over 11 amino acids. CDR3 DNA: TGTGCCAGCAGCCTAGGACAGGGAGCTTTCTTT. This gives the protein CASSLGQGAFF.

By sample fraction, this clonotype is medium-sized. The rearrangement uses TRBV6-5 and TRBJ1-5, with TRBD1 as a possible D gene (5 bases). Germline-derived CDR1 and CDR2 are MNHEY and SVGAGI. The CDR3 sequence is 13 residues long. The V gene lost 4 bases and the J gene lost 4 bases, with 8 bases spanning the gap. This chain's CDR3 is CASSSGRNQPQHF. The DNA of the CDR3 is TGTGCCAGCAGTTCGGGACGGAATCAGCCCCAGCATTTT.

This clonotype was found many times. The chain employs TRBV19 and TRBJ1-1; 8 bases fit TRBD1. CDR1 is LNHDA, CDR2 SQIVND, per germline (reference sequence). The CDR3 length is 17 residues. V shed 4 bases and J 3 bases; nucleotides not matched to a gene: 13. Here the CDR3 reads CASSTLVNGQGHTEAFF. The CDR3 nucleotides are TGTGCCAGTAGTACCCTAGTCAACGGACAGGGACACACTGAAGCTTTCTTT.

This clonotype was seen at least ten times. The rearrangement uses TRBV7-9 and TRBJ2-5, with D tentatively TRBD1 (6 bases). V lost 4 bases, J lost 7 bases, and 13 bases lay in between. The V gene's germline CDR1 is SEHNR and CDR2 FQNEAQ (reference sequence). CDR3 length: 13 amino acids. DNA for the CDR3: TGTGCCAGCAGCTCACAGGGTCAGACGACCCAGTACTTC. It codes for CASSSQGQTTQYF.

This chain connects TRBV4-2 to TRBJ1-1; D ambiguous. Trimming took 1 base from V and 4 from J, leaving 10 bases between them. In germline, CDR1 is LGHNA, CDR2 YNFKEQ. CDR3 length: 14 amino acids. The CDR3 here is CASSQGPAGTEAFF. CDR3 nucleotides: TGTGCCAGCAGCCAAGGGCCGGCGGGCACTGAAGCTTTCTTT.

By share of the sample, this clonotype is medium-sized (0.01 to 0.1%). This chain links TRBV4-2 with TRBJ1-1; D gene uncertain. Trimming shortened V by 0 bases and J by 1 base, and 18 bases separated the two germline ends. This CDR3 is built from 18 residues. CDR1 LGHNA and CDR2 YNFKEQ come from the germline V gene. CDR3 DNA: TGTGCCAGCAGCCAAGATCATAGGTATTCGCTTGGGAACACTGAAGCTTTCTTT. Translated, it gives CASSQDHRYSLGNTEAFF.

By share, this clonotype ranks as medium-sized. The chain links TRBV29-1 to TRBJ1-1, with D possibly TRBD1 on 5 matching bases. Germline V gives CDR1 SQVTM, CDR2 ANQGSEA. V was cut by 0 bases and J by 4 bases, with 9 bases left in between. The CDR3 spans 13 residues. CDR3 coding DNA: TGCAGCGTTGAAGAGCGGGGGTTCACTGAAGCTTTCTTT. The encoded protein is CSVEERGFTEAFF.

This clonotype was seen a few times. V is TRBV29-1 and J is TRBJ1-2, with 10 bases fitting TRBD1. The CDR3 loop spans 13 amino acids. Germline V CDR1 and CDR2: SQVTM, ANQGSEA. V shed 1 base and J 8 bases; nucleotides not matched to a gene: 4. Here the CDR3 reads CSVEGGQGKGYTF. DNA for the CDR3: TGCAGCGTTGAAGGGGGACAGGGGAAAGGCTACACCTTC.

This clonotype was seen only a few times. In DNA form, the CDR3 reads TGTGCCAGTATAGCGGAAAGCACAGATACGCAGTATTTT. Its protein product is CASIAESTDTQYF. V is TRBV12-3 or TRBV12-4 and J is TRBJ2-3, with a weak D call TRBD2 (6 bases). There are 13 residues in the CDR3. Trimming stripped 9 bases from V and 0 bases from J, with 10 bases between.

The V call is TRBV16, the J call TRBJ1-1; no clear D. Trimming stripped 2 bases from V and 4 bases from J, with 17 bases between. CDR1 is KGHSY, CDR2 FQNENV, per germline. CDR3 length: 16 amino acids. CDR3 DNA sequence: TGTGCCAGCAGCCAAACCGGTCGTCGGGCGGGCACTGAAGCTTTCTTT. Protein product: CASSQTGRRAGTEAFF.

The gene calls are TRBV27 and TRBJ2-1; D might be TRBD1 or TRBD2, each matching 5 bases. This CDR3 contains 15 residues. Germline-derived CDR1 and CDR2 are MNHEY and SMNVEV (reference sequence). Trimming cost V 6 bases and J 2 bases, with 14 bases left between them. The CDR3 loop is CASSPGTRAYNEQFF. CDR3 DNA sequence: TGTGCCAGCAGCCCCGGGACGAGAGCCTACAATGAGCAGTTCTTC.

This clonotype is medium-sized within its sample. The CDR3 reads CASSLGGRNQPQHF. As DNA, the CDR3 is TGCGCCAGCAGCTTGGGGGGGCGCAATCAGCCCCAGCATTTT. V gene TRBV5-1 combines with J gene TRBJ1-5, with D possibly being TRBD1 (6 bases). Germline CDR1 SGHRS, CDR2 YFSETQ. Trimming left V 0 bases short and J 2 bases short, with 6 bases between. CDR3 size: 14 residues.

This clonotype is medium-sized. This sequence joins TRBV7-6 and TRBJ2-5; D is possibly TRBD1 or TRBD2 (5 bases each). CDR1 is SGHVS and CDR2 is FNYEAQ in the germline V gene. Trimming cost V 0 bases and J 1 base, with 9 bases left between them. The CDR3 runs to 15 residues. The CDR3 spells CASSLAPGTQETQYF. The DNA of the CDR3 is TGTGCCAGCAGCTTAGCGCCAGGGACCCAAGAGACCCAGTACTTC. Complete variable domain (other parts from reference TRBV7-6 and TRBJ2-5): GAGVSQSPRYKVTKRGQDVALRCDPISGHVSLYWYRQALGQGPEFLTYFNYEAQQDKSGLPNDRFSAERPEGSISTLTIQRTEQRDSAMYRCASSLAPGTQETQYFGPGTRLLVL.

This clonotype counts as medium-sized. V gene TRBV10-2 combines with J gene TRBJ2-7; 8 bases fit TRBD2. V trimming: 0 bases; J trimming: 1 base; junction bases outside the gene matches: 14. The CDR3 is made up of 19 amino acids. Germline V gene data show CDR1 as WSHSY and CDR2 as SAAADI. In nucleotides, the CDR3 is TGCGCCAGCAGTGAGTCCGATCTCTCCCTAAGCGGGGGATCCTACGAGCAGTACTTC. Translated, it gives CASSESDLSLSGGSYEQYF.

This clonotype is medium-sized in the sample. The rearrangement links TRBV10-1 to TRBJ1-5; 7 bases match TRBD1. The germline gives CDR1 WNHNN, CDR2 SYGVQD (reference sequence). The CDR3 is 15 amino acids. V lost 6 bases to trimming and J lost 9 bases; unmatched junction nucleotides: 14. The CDR3 DNA sequence: TGCGCCAGCAGGAGACAGGGTCGTTCTAATTTGCCCCAGCATTTT. Its translation: CASRRQGRSNLPQHF.

The table lists this clonotype with many counts. The V gene is TRBV5-6, the J gene TRBJ1-2; unclear D gene. CDR1 SGHDT and CDR2 YYEEEE come from the germline V gene. The CDR3 spans 14 residues. Between the trimmed V and J ends, which lost 4 bases and 4 bases, there was a span of 14 bases. The CDR3 region is CASSQLQVFYGYTF. The CDR3 bases are TGTGCCAGCAGCCAACTTCAGGTTTTCTATGGCTACACCTTC.

This clonotype was found many times. The CDR3 nucleotides are TGTGCCAGCAGCTTAAAAATCAATTCACCCCTCCACTTT. Amino acids: CASSLKINSPLHF. The chain uses TRBV7-8 and TRBJ1-6; no firm D call. V was shortened by 2 bases and J by 7 bases, with 6 bases between the two germline ends. CDR1 SGHVS and CDR2 FQNEAQ come from the germline V gene. The CDR3 consists of 13 residues.

Within the sample, this clonotype is medium-sized. The V call is TRBV5-8, the J call TRBJ2-3; 9 nucleotides match TRBD2. The CDR3 contains 17 residues. J was trimmed by 0 bases and V by 4 bases; bases with no gene match: 9. Germline lookup yields CDR1 SGHTS and CDR2 YDEGEE. The CDR3 loop is CASSQTRLAESTDTQYF. The CDR3, as DNA: TGTGCCAGCAGCCAGACCAGACTAGCGGAGAGCACAGATACGCAGTATTTT. The full variable domain, in which reference TRBV5-8 and TRBJ2-3 provide the parts outside the CDR3, is EAGVTQSPTHLIKTRGQQATLRCSPISGHTSVYWYQQALGLGLQFLLWYDEGEERNRGNFPPRFSGRQFPNYSSELNVNALELEDSALYLCASSQTRLAESTDTQYFGPGTRLTVL.